This T cell receptor beta chain was observed in a study of blood T cell repertoires in COVID-19. Study information: Both acute and convalescent COVID-19 samples were obtained from the United States, Italy and Spain. The cDNA or gDNA used as material had been derived from T cells, B-cell-depleted T cells, or PBMCs.

Regarding this clone: This sample includes further DNA sequences coding for the same CDR3.

In the original analysis: How many nucleated cells were present was estimated from reference gene primer amplification. Sequencing used immunoSEQ multiplex PCR; TCRdb keeps in-frame clones, though not all of them. Clone size and V and J calls were adopted from that table, with D and trimming inferred from the DNA. The sample has approximately 670,000 clones, around 89% seen once. The V and J ends lost 4 bases and 0 bases respectively, with 3 bases between them. The CDR3 is made up of 12 amino acids. V usage is TRBV12-3 or TRBV12-4 and J usage is TRBJ1-1; D call uncertain. The receptor was isolated from a woman aged 18-29 years with acute or convalescent COVID-19. Material: peripheral blood. The DNA for the CDR3 is TGTGCCAGCAGTTCGGTGAACACTGAAGCTTTCTTT. Its protein product is CASSSVNTEAFF.